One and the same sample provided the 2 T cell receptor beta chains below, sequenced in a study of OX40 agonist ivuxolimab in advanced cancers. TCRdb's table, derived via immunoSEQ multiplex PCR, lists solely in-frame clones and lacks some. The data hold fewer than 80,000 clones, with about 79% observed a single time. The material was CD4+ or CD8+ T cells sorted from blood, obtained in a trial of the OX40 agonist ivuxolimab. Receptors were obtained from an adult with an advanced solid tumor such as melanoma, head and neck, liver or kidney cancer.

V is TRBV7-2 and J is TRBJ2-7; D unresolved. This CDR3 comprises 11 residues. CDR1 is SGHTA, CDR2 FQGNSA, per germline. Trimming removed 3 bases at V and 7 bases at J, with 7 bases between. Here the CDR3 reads CASSFSREQYF. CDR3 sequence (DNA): TGTGCCAGCAGCTTTTCACGGGAGCAGTACTTC.

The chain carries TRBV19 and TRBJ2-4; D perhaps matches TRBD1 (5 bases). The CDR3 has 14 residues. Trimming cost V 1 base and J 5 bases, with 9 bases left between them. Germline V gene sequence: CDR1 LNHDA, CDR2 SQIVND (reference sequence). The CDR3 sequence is CASSIGGSQNIQYF. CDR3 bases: TGTGCCAGTAGTATAGGGGGCAGCCAAAACATTCAGTACTTC.